Described below is a single T cell receptor (beta chain) sequence and its context. Deletions cut 1 base from V and 2 bases from J, with 6 bases between. The CDR3 runs to 12 residues. The germline gives CDR1 GTSNPN, CDR2 SVGIG (reference sequence). The sample originates from a study of yellow fever vaccine responses in identical twins. Each CDR3 protein gets one entry after TCRdb re-called the RT-PCR reads with MiXCR. The table lists 15,000 to 20,000 distinct CDR3 sequences, about four fifths of them singletons. This sequence joins TRBV30 and TRBJ2-7; D is unresolved. The sample was T cells from blood (PBMCs), unsorted or a sorted subset (not recorded which), taken before or after yellow fever vaccination (not recorded which). This receptor was obtained from a young woman who received the yellow fever vaccine. Written as DNA, the CDR3 is TGTGCCTGGAGTGCCGGTCCCTACGAGCAGTACTTC. Its protein product is CAWSAGPYEQYF.